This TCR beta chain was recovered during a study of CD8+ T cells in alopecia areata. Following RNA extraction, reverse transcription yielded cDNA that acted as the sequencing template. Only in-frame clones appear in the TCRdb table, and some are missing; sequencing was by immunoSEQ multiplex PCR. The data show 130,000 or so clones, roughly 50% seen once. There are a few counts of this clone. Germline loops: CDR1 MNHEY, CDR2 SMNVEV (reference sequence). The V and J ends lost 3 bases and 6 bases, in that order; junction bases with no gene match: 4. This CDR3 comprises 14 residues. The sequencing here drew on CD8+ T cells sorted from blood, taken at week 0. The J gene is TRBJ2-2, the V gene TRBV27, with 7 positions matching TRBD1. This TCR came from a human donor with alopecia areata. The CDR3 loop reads CASSFVGGPGELFF. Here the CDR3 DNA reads TGTGCCAGCAGTTTCGTAGGGGGCCCCGGGGAGCTGTTTTTT.